One sample yielded the 5 T cell receptor beta chains listed below, sequenced in a study of blood T cell repertoires in COVID-19. The repertoire was sequenced with immunoSEQ multiplex PCR; TCRdb's copy has only in-frame clones and lacks some. The sample records a few hundred thousand clones, around 84% being singletons. The sequencing sample was made of peripheral blood. The receptors shown here come from an elderly woman with COVID-19, enrolled during active disease.

The chain is built from TRBV5-1 and TRBJ1-6; D possibly corresponds to TRBD1 (5 bases). The V gene lost 0 bases and the J gene lost 7 bases, with 11 bases spanning the gap. The CDR3 runs to 15 residues. Per the germline V gene, CDR1 is SGHRS and CDR2 is YFSETQ. In nucleotides, the CDR3 is TGCGCCAGCAGCTTGGATACAGGAATGAATTCACCCCTCCACTTT. As protein: CASSLDTGMNSPLHF.

The gene calls are TRBV29-1 and TRBJ2-1, with TRBD1 matching over 8 bases. The CDR3 is 15 residues long. With V trimmed by 5 bases and J by 4 bases, 10 bases remained unmatched. In germline, CDR1 is SQVTM, CDR2 ANQGSEA. CDR3 in amino acids: CSVRAGTGPYNEQFF. CDR3 coding DNA: TGCAGCGTTCGTGCTGGGACAGGCCCATACAATGAGCAGTTCTTC.

The chain recombines TRBV25-1 with TRBJ2-3; the match to TRBD1 covers 8 bases. Germline V gene data show CDR1 as MGHDK and CDR2 as SYGVNS. V lost 1 base and J lost 2; bases outside the gene matches: 5. CDR3 length: 16 residues. The chain's CDR3 is CASSESQGAYTDTQYF. The CDR3 DNA reads TGTGCCAGCAGTGAATCGCAGGGGGCCTACACAGATACGCAGTATTTT.

The chain joins TRBV18 to TRBJ1-1, with unresolved D. The CDR3 length is 14 residues. From germline, CDR1 is KGHSH and CDR2 LQKENI. Trimming left V 5 bases short and J 2 bases short, with 12 bases between. Here the CDR3 reads CASSDYAGNTEAFF. CDR3 sequence (DNA): TGTGCCAGCTCAGATTACGCGGGAAACACTGAAGCTTTCTTT.

The CDR3 sequence is CASSTAGANVLTF. In DNA, the CDR3 is TGTGCCAGTAGTACCGCGGGGGCCAACGTCCTGACTTTC. The chain is built from TRBV19 and TRBJ2-6; D not certain. CDR1 and CDR2 (germline): LNHDA, SQIVND (reference sequence). Between the trimmed V and J ends, which lost 4 bases and 4 bases, there was a span of 5 bases. This CDR3 has 13 amino acids.